This TCR beta chain was recorded in a study of T cell repertoires in cytomegalovirus infection. Study-level background: Selection of CMV epitopes for the study included recently identified HLA-C-restricted and well-studied HLA-B-restricted ones. Public TCR beta signatures were indicative of both CMV infection and a matching HLA type.

TCRdb re-analysed the reads in MiXCR, keeping a single row per CDR3 protein. The sample lists fewer than 900,000 distinct CDR3 sequences, almost 30% occurring once. Study observations and caveats: Of the TCR beta families, the public ones yielded a cumulative frequency that identified carriers of CMV plus the relevant HLA. The ex vivo response was dominated by HLA-C-restricted CMV-specific TCR beta clonotypes.

On this clonotype itself: Antigen unknown.

This sequence was found in a human donor in good health (CMV status not recorded). Some clones in this sample may be carry-over from other donors' samples. The sequences come from cultured CD8+ T cells from PBMCs, collected from culture after CMV antigen stimulation.

CDR3 residues: CASSFDRFRSPLHF. In DNA form, the CDR3 reads TGTGCCAGCAGCTTTGACAGGTTCAGGTCACCCCTCCACTTT. The chain recombines TRBV7-4 with TRBJ1-6; possible D gene TRBD1, 6 bases. The germline V gene has CDR1 SGHVT and CDR2 SQSDAQ. V was shortened by 3 bases and J by 10 bases, with 13 bases between the two germline ends. The CDR3 spans 14 residues.